The clone carrying this T cell receptor (beta chain) has a handful of counts. The antigen remains undetermined. MiXCR, applied by TCRdb to the 5' RACE reads, yields one record per CDR3 protein. The sample includes 400,000 to 500,000 distinct CDR3 sequences, around 24% of them seen just once. This CDR3 is 14 amino acids long. The germline gives CDR1 MNHEY, CDR2 SVGAGI. V dropped 5 bases and J dropped 5 bases, with 15 bases sitting between them. The sample is drawn from a study of T-cell memory formation after mild COVID-19. Study information: TCR clusters were largely donor specific. Overall study findings and caveats: Those CD4+ clones that contracted were mainly in CM and EM (CD8+ ones in EMRA).

The sequence derives from an adult woman who had mild COVID-19 (a few samples of this study predate the infection). Cell type and time point are not known. The V gene is TRBV6-5, the J gene TRBJ1-1; D might be TRBD1 (5 bases). What was sequenced was PBMCs or a T cell subset sorted from them (not recorded which). CDR3 protein: CASSAWGGKTEAFF. CDR3 sequence (DNA): TGTGCCAGCAGTGCCTGGGGGGGGAAGACTGAAGCTTTCTTT.